These T cell receptor beta chains were read from a single sample in a study of shared clonotypes between healthy human individuals. This table comes from immunoSEQ multiplex PCR, and its TCRdb copy is limited to in-frame clones, with some not included. The data show about 510,000 clones, roughly 78% seen once. The sample was PBMCs. These receptors were obtained from a woman aged 40 to 55 in good health. Some clones in this sample may be carry-over from other donors' samples. Both conserved end residues are part of each CDR3. The order of the fields is CDR3 DNA, CDR3 protein, V gene, clone size, J gene, D gene. A D gene is named only where the DNA matches it firmly. The listing skips clone size in some rows; elsewhere it reads once, few, many or a size class.

DNA: TGTGCCAGCAGCGACAGGCGGCCAACCCCCTCTGGAAACACCATATATTTT
CDR3: CASSDRRPTPSGNTIYF
V: TRBV7-9
size: -
J: TRBJ1-3
D: -

DNA: TGTGCCAGCAGACCCGCGCGGGGGGGACGGGAGACCCAGTACTTC
CDR3: CASRPARGGRETQYF
V: TRBV6-6
size: once
J: TRBJ2-5
D: TRBD2

DNA: TGTGCCAGCAGTCGACAAGCTACGAACACCGGGGAGCTGTTTTTT
CDR3: CASSRQATNTGELFF
V: TRBV2
size: -
J: TRBJ2-2
D: -

DNA: TGTGCCAGCAGCTTACGCGGGGCAGAAGGGGAGACCCAGTACTTC
CDR3: CASSLRGAEGETQYF
V: TRBV11-2
size: few
J: TRBJ2-5
D: -

DNA: TGTGCCAGCAGCTTAACCGGGGGAGAAGATACGCAGTATTTT
CDR3: CASSLTGGEDTQYF
V: TRBV11-2
size: -
J: TRBJ2-3
D: -

DNA: TGCGCCAGCAGCTCTACAGGGGCATCCTACGAGCAGTACTTC
CDR3: CASSSTGASYEQYF
V: TRBV5-1
size: -
J: TRBJ2-7
D: TRBD1

DNA: TGTGCCAGCAGTTACACTCTGTACACCGGGGAGCTGTTTTTT
CDR3: CASSYTLYTGELFF
V: TRBV6-5
size: -
J: TRBJ2-2
D: -

DNA: TGTGCCAGCAGTTTAACCGATAACACCGGGGAGCTGTTTTTT
CDR3: CASSLTDNTGELFF
V: TRBV28
size: -
J: TRBJ2-2
D: -

DNA: TGTGCCAGCAGTGATACTCATCAGCCCCAGCATTTT
CDR3: CASSDTHQPQHF
V: TRBV28
size: many
J: TRBJ1-5
D: -

DNA: TGTGCCAGCAGCTTAGTTGCGAGGGCGGGAAGAACCTACGAGCAGTACTTC
CDR3: CASSLVARAGRTYEQYF
V: TRBV11-2
size: -
J: TRBJ2-7
D: -

DNA: TGTGCCAGCTCACCAGAGGGGGGGTACGGGCAGCCCCAGCATTTT
CDR3: CASSPEGGYGQPQHF
V: TRBV18
size: -
J: TRBJ1-5
D: -

DNA: TGTGCCAGCCGACGTTCAGGCGGGGAGCAAGAGACCCAGTACTTC
CDR3: CASRRSGGEQETQYF
V: TRBV18
size: -
J: TRBJ2-5
D: -

DNA: TGTGCCAGCAGCCCCAAAATGGTGCAAGAGACCCAGTACTTC
CDR3: CASSPKMVQETQYF
V: TRBV9
size: few
J: TRBJ2-5
D: -

DNA: TGTGCCAGCAGCTTAGCGTTGCGGGAGAACACTGAAGCTTTCTTT
CDR3: CASSLALRENTEAFF
V: TRBV7-9
size: -
J: TRBJ1-1
D: -

DNA: TGTGCCAGCAGCTCTGGGACAGGGGGCACAGATACGCAGTATTTT
CDR3: CASSSGTGGTDTQYF
V: TRBV7-3
size: -
J: TRBJ2-3
D: TRBD1

DNA: TGTGCCAGCAGCTTCGCCGGGACTAGCGGGAGGGCCTACGAGCAGTACTTC
CDR3: CASSFAGTSGRAYEQYF
V: TRBV5-4
size: once
J: TRBJ2-7
D: TRBD2

DNA: TGTGCCTGGAACTTAAGGTTTGTGGGCAGGGGGCACACTGAAGCTTTCTTT
CDR3: CAWNLRFVGRGHTEAFF
V: TRBV30
size: once
J: TRBJ1-1
D: TRBD1

DNA: TGTGCCAGCAGTTTGACAGGCTATGGCTACACCTTC
CDR3: CASSLTGYGYTF
V: TRBV28
size: -
J: TRBJ1-2
D: -

DNA: TGTGCCAGCAGCTTAAATGGACAGCATCAGCCCCAGCATTTT
CDR3: CASSLNGQHQPQHF
V: TRBV11-2
size: -
J: TRBJ1-5
D: -

DNA: TGTGCCAGTAGTATAAGAGGACTAGCGGGAGGGGCGGAGCAGTTCTTC
CDR3: CASSIRGLAGGAEQFF
V: TRBV19
size: once
J: TRBJ2-1
D: TRBD2

DNA: TGCGCCAGCAGCTTGGAAGCGGGAGGGCCTCTCTACGAGCAGTACTTC
CDR3: CASSLEAGGPLYEQYF
V: TRBV5-1
size: -
J: TRBJ2-7
D: TRBD2

DNA: TGTGCCAGCAGCTCCACGACTAGCGGGAGGCCAATCTACAATGAGCAGTTCTTC
CDR3: CASSSTTSGRPIYNEQFF
V: TRBV7-6
size: few
J: TRBJ2-1
D: TRBD2

DNA: TGTGCCAGCAGCTCCCCCACAATTGATCCCTACGAGCAGTACTTC
CDR3: CASSSPTIDPYEQYF
V: TRBV7-2
size: -
J: TRBJ2-7
D: -

DNA: TGTGCCATCAGTGAGCCGGACAGGGGGCCAGGGTACACTGAAGCTTTCTTT
CDR3: CAISEPDRGPGYTEAFF
V: TRBV10-3
size: once
J: TRBJ1-1
D: TRBD1

DNA: TGTGCCAGCAGTTACTCCGCTTGGCCCCCAAAAAACATTCAGTACTTC
CDR3: CASSYSAWPPKNIQYF
V: TRBV6-5
size: once
J: TRBJ2-4
D: -

DNA: TGTGCCAGCAGCTCCCTCGGGGGGAACACCGGGGAGCTGTTTTTT
CDR3: CASSSLGGNTGELFF
V: TRBV11-2
size: few
J: TRBJ2-2
D: -

DNA: TGTGCCAGCAGCTTAGGGATAGGGAGGGAGCTGTTTTTT
CDR3: CASSLGIGRELFF
V: TRBV11-3
size: -
J: TRBJ2-2
D: -

DNA: TGCAGCGTTGTAGGAGACCCCGGGCAATACACTGAAGCTTTCTTT
CDR3: CSVVGDPGQYTEAFF
V: TRBV29-1
size: -
J: TRBJ1-1
D: -

DNA: TGCAGCGTTGAAGATCAAGGGGTTGGCTACACCTTC
CDR3: CSVEDQGVGYTF
V: TRBV29-1
size: many
J: TRBJ1-2
D: -

DNA: TGTGCTTCTAGCGGGAGGGCAGACACCGGGGAGCTGTTTTTT
CDR3: CASSGRADTGELFF
V: TRBV7-8
size: -
J: TRBJ2-2
D: TRBD2

DNA: TGTGCCAGCAGCTTAGGGAGTAGCGGGAGCAATGAGCAGTTCTTC
CDR3: CASSLGSSGSNEQFF
V: TRBV7-6
size: -
J: TRBJ2-1
D: TRBD2

DNA: TGTGCCAGCAGCCAAAGGGTTGGTGAAAAACTGTTTTTT
CDR3: CASSQRVGEKLFF
V: TRBV14
size: -
J: TRBJ1-4
D: -

DNA: TGCGCCAGCAGCTTGTTGTCTAGCGGAAGCCCCTACGAGCAGTACTTC
CDR3: CASSLLSSGSPYEQYF
V: TRBV5-1
size: -
J: TRBJ2-7
D: TRBD2

DNA: TGTGCCAGCAGCCCACCCGTGACAGGGGCCACCGGGGAGCTGTTTTTT
CDR3: CASSPPVTGATGELFF
V: TRBV7-3
size: -
J: TRBJ2-2
D: TRBD1

DNA: TGTGCCAGCAGGGGACTAGCGGGAGAACTAGATACGCAGTATTTT
CDR3: CASRGLAGELDTQYF
V: TRBV28
size: -
J: TRBJ2-3
D: TRBD2

DNA: TGTGCCAGCGCCCCCCAGGGGACCCCCATCGACGAGCAGTACTTC
CDR3: CASAPQGTPIDEQYF
V: TRBV7-3
size: -
J: TRBJ2-7
D: -

DNA: TGTGCCAGCAGCCAATCAACAGGGGGCGGAGAGACCCAGTACTTC
CDR3: CASSQSTGGGETQYF
V: TRBV4-2
size: -
J: TRBJ2-5
D: TRBD1

DNA: TGTGCTGGGGGGACCGGAGAGACCCAGTACTTC
CDR3: CAGGTGETQYF
V: TRBV19
size: -
J: TRBJ2-5
D: -

DNA: TGTGCCAGCAGTCGTAGCGGGAGGGCCATAGAGACCCAGTACTTC
CDR3: CASSRSGRAIETQYF
V: TRBV27
size: -
J: TRBJ2-5
D: TRBD2

DNA: TGTGCCAGCAGTACGGGGTTCTATGGCTACACCTTC
CDR3: CASSTGFYGYTF
V: TRBV2
size: few
J: TRBJ1-2
D: -

DNA: TGTGCCATCAGTGAACGAGGACAGGGAATAAAACTGTTTTTT
CDR3: CAISERGQGIKLFF
V: TRBV10-3
size: -
J: TRBJ1-4
D: TRBD1

DNA: TGTGCTAGTGGTTTGGGAGTAGCCAACGGGGGCACAGATACGCAGTATTTT
CDR3: CASGLGVANGGTDTQYF
V: TRBV12-5
size: -
J: TRBJ2-3
D: -

DNA: TGTGCCAGCAGCTTAGGGGGCGTCCAGCAGTACTTC
CDR3: CASSLGGVQQYF
V: TRBV11-1
size: -
J: TRBJ2-7
D: -

DNA: TGTGCCAGCAGCGTAGGGGCCGGCCCCGGGGAGCTGTTTTTT
CDR3: CASSVGAGPGELFF
V: TRBV9
size: -
J: TRBJ2-2
D: -

DNA: TGTGCCTCCTCCAGGGGGTTTGGCACAGATACGCAGTATTTT
CDR3: CASSRGFGTDTQYF
V: TRBV30
size: once
J: TRBJ2-3
D: TRBD1

DNA: TGTGCCAGCACCTCTGGGACAGGGAGGGGGGAGCAGTACTTC
CDR3: CASTSGTGRGEQYF
V: TRBV11-2
size: few
J: TRBJ2-7
D: TRBD1

DNA: TGTGCCAGCAGCTTCAGCGGGAAGGCGGGAGAGCAGTACTTC
CDR3: CASSFSGKAGEQYF
V: TRBV7-2
size: -
J: TRBJ2-7
D: TRBD2

DNA: TGTGCCAGTAGCCCTCGGACAGGGGGCCCCGTAGAAGCTTTCTTT
CDR3: CASSPRTGGPVEAFF
V: TRBV19
size: once
J: TRBJ1-1
D: TRBD1

DNA: TGTGCCAGCTCATCCGGTCCTACAGGATATAGCAATCAGCCCCAGCATTTT
CDR3: CASSSGPTGYSNQPQHF
V: TRBV18
size: -
J: TRBJ1-5
D: -

DNA: TGCAGTGCTAGATCGTCCTACGAGCAGTACTTC
CDR3: CSARSSYEQYF
V: TRBV20-1
size: -
J: TRBJ2-7
D: -